Listed below are T cell receptor beta chains from one sample, sequenced in a study of cytotoxic CD8 clonotypes in ibrutinib-treated CLL. Data came from immunoSEQ multiplex PCR; TCRdb stores just in-frame clones and leaves some out. Of 35,000 to 40,000 clones listed, over 55% are singletons. The source material was PBMCs, sampled at disease progression, from a patient treated with ibrutinib. The receptors here all came from a human donor with chronic lymphocytic leukemia. The CDR3 runs from the conserved cysteine through the conserved F or W. A D gene is named only where the DNA matches it firmly. The size entry is marked missing in some rows and otherwise reads once, few, many or a size class.

V gene: TRBV27
D gene: -
J gene: TRBJ2-5
clone size: -
CDR3 protein: CASSPSRQLIQETQYF
CDR3 DNA: TGTGCCAGCAGCCCCTCCAGACAGTTAATACAAGAGACCCAGTACTTC

V gene: TRBV4-1
D gene: -
J gene: TRBJ2-7
clone size: -
CDR3 protein: CASSQDQKARYEQYF
CDR3 DNA: TGCGCCAGCAGCCAAGACCAGAAGGCAAGGTACGAGCAGTACTTC

V gene: TRBV6-1
D gene: TRBD1
J gene: TRBJ1-5
clone size: -
CDR3 protein: CASQFATGGTQPQHF
CDR3 DNA: TGTGCCAGTCAATTTGCGACAGGGGGTACTCAGCCCCAGCATTTT

V gene: TRBV5-1
D gene: -
J gene: TRBJ2-7
clone size: -
CDR3 protein: CASSPAQGLSYEQYF
CDR3 DNA: TGCGCCAGCAGCCCGGCGCAGGGGCTCTCCTACGAGCAGTACTTC

V gene: TRBV10-2
D gene: -
J gene: TRBJ2-3
clone size: -
CDR3 protein: CASSLLGQPRDTQYF
CDR3 DNA: TGCGCCAGCAGTTTATTAGGCCAACCAAGAGATACGCAGTATTTT

V gene: TRBV5-4
D gene: -
J gene: TRBJ2-3
clone size: -
CDR3 protein: CASSLVSGTDTQYF
CDR3 DNA: TGTGCCAGCAGCTTGGTTTCTGGCACAGATACGCAGTATTTT

V gene: TRBV7-9
D gene: -
J gene: TRBJ2-5
clone size: medium-sized
CDR3 protein: CASSETSLHQETQYF
CDR3 DNA: TGTGCCAGCAGCGAAACGAGCTTGCACCAAGAGACCCAGTACTTC

V gene: TRBV6-5
D gene: -
J gene: TRBJ2-7
clone size: -
CDR3 protein: CASNPPEGNEQYF
CDR3 DNA: TGTGCCAGCAACCCCCCCGAGGGAAACGAGCAGTACTTC

V gene: TRBV6-5
D gene: -
J gene: TRBJ2-6
clone size: once
CDR3 protein: CASSPQGSGANVLTF
CDR3 DNA: TGTGCCAGCAGTCCACAGGGTTCTGGGGCCAACGTCCTGACTTTC

V gene: TRBV2
D gene: -
J gene: TRBJ2-1
clone size: -
CDR3 protein: CASSAAGLYNEQFF
CDR3 DNA: TGTGCCAGCAGTGCAGCGGGCCTCTACAATGAGCAGTTCTTC

V gene: TRBV6-5
D gene: -
J gene: TRBJ1-2
clone size: -
CDR3 protein: CASAPGRSLYGYTF
CDR3 DNA: TGTGCCAGCGCCCCAGGGCGTAGTTTATATGGCTACACCTTC

V gene: TRBV7-9
D gene: -
J gene: TRBJ2-3
clone size: -
CDR3 protein: CASGLGIATDTQYF
CDR3 DNA: TGTGCCAGCGGGTTAGGGATCGCCACAGATACGCAGTATTTT

V gene: TRBV4-1
D gene: TRBD1
J gene: TRBJ1-1
clone size: -
CDR3 protein: CASSQAGGKAAEAFF
CDR3 DNA: TGCGCCAGCAGCCAAGCAGGGGGCAAGGCCGCTGAAGCTTTCTTT

V gene: TRBV5-1
D gene: -
J gene: TRBJ1-3
clone size: -
CDR3 protein: CASSRQVGTSGNTIYF
CDR3 DNA: TGCGCCAGCAGCCGACAGGTCGGCACCTCTGGAAACACCATATATTTT

V gene: TRBV5-1
D gene: TRBD1
J gene: TRBJ1-4
clone size: -
CDR3 protein: CASSLTGGGEKLFF
CDR3 DNA: TGCGCCAGCAGCTTGACAGGGGGAGGTGAAAAACTGTTTTTT

V gene: TRBV5-4
D gene: -
J gene: TRBJ1-4
clone size: -
CDR3 protein: CASSADATNEKLFF
CDR3 DNA: TGTGCCAGCAGCGCGGACGCAACTAATGAAAAACTGTTTTTT

V gene: TRBV28
D gene: -
J gene: TRBJ2-5
clone size: -
CDR3 protein: CASSSLSYRTQYF
CDR3 DNA: TGTGCCAGCAGTTCGCTATCATACCGGACCCAGTACTTC

V gene: TRBV5-1
D gene: -
J gene: TRBJ1-2
clone size: few
CDR3 protein: CASSRGASDGYTF
CDR3 DNA: TGCGCCAGCAGCCGGGGGGCGAGCGATGGCTACACCTTC

V gene: TRBV5-1
D gene: TRBD1
J gene: TRBJ1-2
clone size: -
CDR3 protein: CASSLGTGGDSHGYTF
CDR3 DNA: TGCGCCAGCAGCTTGGGGACAGGGGGCGATTCGCATGGCTACACCTTC

V gene: TRBV5-4
D gene: TRBD2
J gene: TRBJ2-2
clone size: -
CDR3 protein: CASSLSAGGTTGELFF
CDR3 DNA: TGTGCCAGCAGCTTGAGCGCGGGGGGGACCACCGGGGAGCTGTTTTTT

V gene: TRBV9
D gene: TRBD1
J gene: TRBJ1-6
clone size: few
CDR3 protein: CASSVGQGGNSPLHF
CDR3 DNA: TGTGCCAGCAGCGTAGGTCAGGGGGGGAATTCACCCCTCCACTTT

V gene: TRBV2
D gene: -
J gene: TRBJ2-7
clone size: -
CDR3 protein: CASSPQPRQAKQYF
CDR3 DNA: TGTGCCAGCAGTCCGCAGCCCCGACAGGCCAAGCAGTACTTC

V gene: TRBV19
D gene: -
J gene: TRBJ1-2
clone size: -
CDR3 protein: CASRGSDIGNYGYTF
CDR3 DNA: TGTGCCAGTCGGGGTTCGGACATTGGGAACTATGGCTACACCTTC

V gene: TRBV2
D gene: TRBD2
J gene: TRBJ2-1
clone size: -
CDR3 protein: CASRGLAGGYNEQFF
CDR3 DNA: TGTGCCAGCAGGGGACTAGCGGGGGGCTACAATGAGCAGTTCTTC

V gene: TRBV4-1
D gene: TRBD1
J gene: TRBJ1-1
clone size: -
CDR3 protein: CASSQDGGTGRDREAFF
CDR3 DNA: TGCGCCAGCAGCCAAGATGGGGGGACAGGGAGGGATAGAGAAGCTTTCTTT

V gene: TRBV9
D gene: -
J gene: TRBJ2-5
clone size: -
CDR3 protein: CASSVDVFQETQYF
CDR3 DNA: TGTGCCAGCAGCGTAGACGTCTTCCAAGAGACCCAGTACTTC

V gene: TRBV10-2
D gene: TRBD1
J gene: TRBJ2-7
clone size: -
CDR3 protein: CASSEPRTGSYEQYF
CDR3 DNA: TGCGCCAGCAGTGAGCCAAGGACAGGATCCTACGAGCAGTACTTC

V gene: TRBV5-5
D gene: -
J gene: TRBJ1-1
clone size: -
CDR3 protein: CASSPTALNTEAFF
CDR3 DNA: TGTGCCAGCAGCCCGACAGCCTTGAACACTGAAGCTTTCTTT

V gene: TRBV5-1
D gene: -
J gene: TRBJ2-3
clone size: -
CDR3 protein: CASSSLYSTDTQYF
CDR3 DNA: TGCGCCAGCAGCTCACTTTATAGCACAGATACGCAGTATTTT